Listed below are T cell receptor beta chains from one sample, sequenced in a study of blood T cell repertoires in COVID-19. Method: immunoSEQ multiplex PCR; TCRdb's copy keeps in-frame clones and lacks some. The sample has about 110,000 clones, around three quarters seen once. The sequencing sample was made of peripheral blood. These receptors came from a human donor in a cohort sampled during active or convalescent COVID-19. CDR3s include the opening cysteine and the closing phenylalanine or tryptophan. A D gene is named only where the DNA matches it firmly. For some rows the clone size is stated as once, few or many, or as a class when expanded; others skip it.

clone_size	d_call	v_call	j_call	cdr3_nt	cdr3_aa
few	TRBD2	TRBV7-6	TRBJ2-1	TGTGCCAGCAGCCCCGGGACTAGCATCTGGCGGAATGAGCAGTTCTTC	CASSPGTSIWRNEQFF
few	NA	TRBV6-1	TRBJ2-7	TGTGCCAGCAGTGATCAGATCCGGGGGGCCCTTTTCTACGAGCAGTACTTC	CASSDQIRGALFYEQYF
NA	TRBD1	TRBV6-5	TRBJ2-7	TGTGCCAGCAGTACGGGACAGCCCTACGAGCAGTACTTC	CASSTGQPYEQYF
NA	TRBD2	TRBV2	TRBJ2-1	TGTGCCAGCAGGGAAAAATACGGGACTAGTATCTACAATGAGCAGTTCTTC	CASREKYGTSIYNEQFF
NA	NA	TRBV7-9	TRBJ1-2	TGTGCCAGCAGCAGGTTGGCAGGGGATGGCTACACCTTC	CASSRLAGDGYTF
NA	TRBD1	TRBV3-1/TRBV3-2	TRBJ2-7	TGTGCCAGCAGCCACCACGGGACAGGAGGACCCTACGAGCAGTACTTC	CASSHHGTGGPYEQYF
few	TRBD2	TRBV11-2	TRBJ2-1	TGTGCCAGCAGCTTAGTAACTAGCGGGGGCAGCTACAATGAGCAGTTCTTC	CASSLVTSGGSYNEQFF
NA	NA	TRBV6-2/TRBV6-3	TRBJ1-1	TGTGCCAGCAGTTACCGAGGGAGGGCTAGAAGTGCTGAAGCTTTCTTT	CASSYRGRARSAEAFF
NA	NA	TRBV7-7	TRBJ2-5	TGTGCCAGCAGCCCCAGGGTTGTAGGAGAGACCCAGTACTTC	CASSPRVVGETQYF
NA	NA	TRBV19	TRBJ1-2	TGTGCCAGTAGTATAGTACGGGGGGCGCAAGGCTACACCTTC	CASSIVRGAQGYTF
NA	NA	TRBV5-8	TRBJ1-4	TGTGCCAGCAGCTTGCTCGGACAGAGTACTAATGAAAAACTGTTTTTT	CASSLLGQSTNEKLFF
once	NA	TRBV28	TRBJ1-1	TGTGCCACCCTAGTCCGGGAATTGGACACTGAAGCTTTCTTT	CATLVRELDTEAFF
NA	NA	TRBV7-9	TRBJ1-6	TGTGCCAGCAGCTTAGTTCTCCCACGGGATTCACCCCTCCACTTT	CASSLVLPRDSPLHF
NA	TRBD1	TRBV7-2	TRBJ1-2	TGTGCCAGCAGCTTAGCGGGACAGGGGATATACTATGGCTACACCTTC	CASSLAGQGIYYGYTF
NA	NA	TRBV5-4	TRBJ2-7	TGTGCCAGCAGCCGCGAACGGGGGTTACAGTACGAGCAGTACTTC	CASSRERGLQYEQYF
NA	NA	TRBV7-2	TRBJ2-2	TGTGCCAGCAGCTTCCGGGTCGGGGAGCTGTTTTTT	CASSFRVGELFF
NA	NA	TRBV5-1	TRBJ2-2	TGCGCCAGCAGCCCTACGGGGGAGCGACACACCGGGGAGCTGTTTTTT	CASSPTGERHTGELFF
NA	NA	TRBV18	TRBJ1-5	TGTGCCAGCTCACTCACCGAAGCAACAGGGAGGCCCCAGCATTTT	CASSLTEATGRPQHF
NA	NA	TRBV19	TRBJ2-2	TGTGCCAGTAGTACGCGGAACACCGGGGAGCTGTTTTTT	CASSTRNTGELFF
few	TRBD2	TRBV7-2	TRBJ2-7	TGTGCCAGCACCCAAGCGGGGGCCAAGAGCTCCTACGAGCAGTACTTC	CASTQAGAKSSYEQYF
NA	TRBD2	TRBV5-1	TRBJ2-7	TGCGCCAGCAGCTTGATCACTAGCGCGGGCGAGCAGTACTTC	CASSLITSAGEQYF
NA	TRBD1	TRBV5-1	TRBJ2-1	TGCGCCAGCAGCTTGGGGGGGTTCCGGGACAGCAACTATCGGAGGAATGAGCAGTTCTTC	CASSLGGFRDSNYRRNEQFF
NA	TRBD1	TRBV27	TRBJ1-2	TGTGCCAGCAGCCCGGGACAGGGGGTTTATGGCTACACCTTC	CASSPGQGVYGYTF
NA	TRBD2	TRBV6-5	TRBJ2-1	TGTGCCAGCAGTTATCGGACTAGCGCATACAATGAGCAGTTCTTC	CASSYRTSAYNEQFF
NA	TRBD2	TRBV29-1	TRBJ2-2	TGCAGCGTTCGTTGGACTAGCGTATACCCGGGGACCGGGGAGCTGTTTTTT	CSVRWTSVYPGTGELFF
NA	NA	TRBV4-1	TRBJ2-3	TGCGCCAGCAGCCTAGGGGGGGTGGGTACGCAGTATTTT	CASSLGGVGTQYF
NA	NA	TRBV18	TRBJ2-7	TGTGCCAGCTCCACTCTTTACGAGCAGTACTTC	CASSTLYEQYF
NA	TRBD1	TRBV5-1	TRBJ1-5	TGCGCCAGCAGCCCGGGGACAGGGGGTAGGAATCAGCCCCAGCATTTT	CASSPGTGGRNQPQHF
NA	NA	TRBV7-2	TRBJ2-7	TGTGCCAGCAGCTTCACGTCACAGGTCTCCTACGAGCAGTACTTC	CASSFTSQVSYEQYF
NA	NA	TRBV6-6	TRBJ2-3	TGTGCCAGCTTAGGGGGAGATACGCAGTATTTT	CASLGGDTQYF
NA	TRBD2	TRBV19	TRBJ2-3	TGTGCCAGTAGTATGGGGACTAGCGGGGTATCTCTCGATACGCAGTATTTT	CASSMGTSGVSLDTQYF
NA	TRBD1	TRBV5-4	TRBJ2-2	TGTGCCAGCAGCTTGGGTAGGGGACAGGGAAACACCGGGGAGCTGTTTTTT	CASSLGRGQGNTGELFF
few	NA	TRBV27	TRBJ2-3	TGTGCCAGCAGTTCCGGACAGTCCGGACCGGATACGCAGTATTTT	CASSSGQSGPDTQYF
many	TRBD1	TRBV12-5	TRBJ1-1	TGTGCTAGTGGTTTGGGACAGGGTAGTACTGAAGCTTTCTTT	CASGLGQGSTEAFF
NA	NA	TRBV6-1	TRBJ1-5	TGTGCCAGCAGTGAAAGTCAGAATCAGCCCCAGCATTTT	CASSESQNQPQHF
NA	TRBD2	TRBV9	TRBJ2-3	TGTGCCAGCAGCCCCGGGACTAGCGTCACAGATACGCAGTATTTT	CASSPGTSVTDTQYF
few	NA	TRBV21-1	TRBJ2-4	TGTGCCAGCAGCAAAGAGATTAGCGGGCGTCCTTTAGCCAAAAACATTCAGTACTTC	CASSKEISGRPLAKNIQYF
NA	NA	TRBV27	TRBJ2-2	TGTGCCACCGGAATGATGGAGGGACGTTGGACCGGGGAGCTGTTTTTT	CATGMMEGRWTGELFF
NA	NA	TRBV28	TRBJ2-5	TGTGCCAGCAGTCCCAGACTGGTGTACCAAGAGACCCAGTACTTC	CASSPRLVYQETQYF
NA	TRBD1	TRBV10-3	TRBJ2-7	TGTGCCATCAGTCGACAGGGCTACGAGCAGTACTTC	CAISRQGYEQYF
many	TRBD1	TRBV14	TRBJ1-1	TGTGCCAGCAGCCAAGCGGTGCAGGGGGCAGGAAAAGCTTTCTTT	CASSQAVQGAGKAFF
NA	NA	TRBV5-4	TRBJ1-4	TGTGCCAGCAGCTTGAGGCCGCGGGAAAAACTGTTTTTT	CASSLRPREKLFF
few	NA	TRBV27	TRBJ1-5	TGTGCCAGCAGACTACAGGGCAAGAATCAGCCCCAGCATTTT	CASRLQGKNQPQHF
NA	NA	TRBV19	TRBJ1-2	TGTGCCAGTAGTATAGGGGTCGGACTCACTCGGTTCTACACCTTC	CASSIGVGLTRFYTF
NA	TRBD2	TRBV27	TRBJ2-1	TGTGCCAGTACTAGCGGGGCGAACTACAATGAGCAGTTCTTC	CASTSGANYNEQFF
NA	NA	TRBV6-5	TRBJ2-5	TGTGCCAGCAGTACAGGGATACAAGAGACCCAGTACTTC	CASSTGIQETQYF